Below are 2 T cell receptor beta chains sequenced from a single sample in a study of T-cell reconstitution after alpha-beta-depleted transplantation in children. TCRbeta library construction was performed incorporating unique molecular identifiers. TCRdb passed the PCR reads through MiXCR, listing each CDR3 protein once. The sample consists of about 120,000 distinct CDR3 sequences, roughly 23% of them appearing once. Sequenced material: PBMCs, mostly from graft donor cells, taken 180 days after TCRalphabeta/CD19-depleted stem cell transplant. The receptor source for this set is a male patient under 10 years old who had a stem cell transplant for chronic granulomatous disease, so the T cells may come from the graft donor.

This clonotype was recorded at least ten times. V usage is TRBV20-1 and J usage is TRBJ2-7; D is ambiguous. Germline loops: CDR1 DFQATT, CDR2 SNEGSKA (reference sequence). Trimming cost V 0 bases and J 1 base, with 10 bases left between them. The CDR3 consists of 14 residues. CDR3 loop: CSARDQEYSYEQYF. As DNA, the CDR3 is TGCAGTGCTAGAGATCAGGAGTATTCCTACGAGCAGTACTTC.

This clonotype was seen ten or more times. V is TRBV19 and J is TRBJ1-2, with 7 bases lining up with TRBD1. From germline, CDR1 is LNHDA and CDR2 SQIVND (reference sequence). Trimming cost V 5 bases and J 4 bases; bases outside gene matches: 10. The CDR3 runs 15 residues. CDR3 region: CASSPRTGTTYGYTF. CDR3 bases: TGTGCCAGTAGTCCTAGGACAGGAACCACCTATGGCTACACCTTC.